These 27 T cell receptor beta chains were all obtained from the same sample, sequenced in a study of control samples from healthy donors and cancer patients. TCRdb keeps only in-frame clones here, not all; method: immunoSEQ multiplex PCR. The table lists about 130,000 clones, over 75% of them singletons. Sample: blood. The receptor set was obtained from a man between 18 and 29 years old in good health.

The V call is TRBV6-2 or TRBV6-3, the J call TRBJ2-3; 7 bases fit TRBD2. Germline CDR1 reads MNHEY; CDR2 reads SVGEGT. The trim removed 4 bases at V and 4 bases at J, leaving 5 bases unmatched. The CDR3 sequence is 14 residues long. The CDR3 loop reads CASSSLASPDTQYF. In nucleotides, the CDR3 is TGTGCCAGCAGTTCACTAGCGTCACCAGATACGCAGTATTTT.

The gene calls are TRBV7-9 and TRBJ2-3; D may correspond to TRBD1 or TRBD2 (5 bases each). V gave up 2 bases and J gave up 5 bases, with 11 bases separating them. This CDR3 spans 14 amino acids. Germline CDR1 and CDR2: SEHNR and FQNEAQ (reference sequence). CDR3 in DNA: TGTGCCAGCAGCTTATCCGGGGCTGGAGATACGCAGTATTTT. Amino acid sequence: CASSLSGAGDTQYF.

CDR3 sequence reads: CASDLSGTGGSGGYTF. The CDR3 DNA reads as TGTGCCAGCGACCTCTCCGGGACAGGGGGTTCGGGAGGCTACACCTTC. The J gene is TRBJ1-2, the V gene TRBV27, with TRBD1 matching over 11 bases. CDR1 and CDR2 (germline): MNHEY, SMNVEV (reference sequence). The V segment lost 8 bases and the J segment 8 bases; nucleotides outside the gene matches: 16. This CDR3 has 16 residues.

The CDR3 DNA sequence: TGTGCCAGCTCCCCCAGGGAACCCGCTCGGAGCAATCAGCCCCAGCATTTT. Protein sequence: CASSPREPARSNQPQHF. The rearrangement uses TRBV18 and TRBJ1-5, with a possible D match to TRBD1 (5 bases). Trimming left V 6 bases short and J 1 base short, with 19 bases between. The CDR3 runs 17 residues. The germline CDR1 and CDR2 sequences are KGHSH and LQKENI.

This chain links TRBV9 with TRBJ2-7; either TRBD1 or TRBD2 may supply D (5 bases each). There are 13 residues in the CDR3. V was pared by 4 bases and J by 4 bases, with 12 bases between. Germline V gene sequence: CDR1 SGDLS, CDR2 YYNGEE. CDR3 nucleotides: TGTGCCAGCAGCCTCGGGACCGATTACGAGCAGTACTTC. Encoded protein: CASSLGTDYEQYF.

This clone was detected only a few times. Other nucleotide sequences in the sample specify the same CDR3. The chain joins TRBV5-1 to TRBJ2-7, with D unresolved. There are 11 residues in the CDR3. In germline, CDR1 is SGHRS, CDR2 YFSETQ. V lost 3 bases, J lost 4 bases, and 5 bases lay in between. The CDR3 DNA is TGCGCCAGCAGCTACTCTTACGAGCAGTACTTC. It is translated as CASSYSYEQYF.

The V call is TRBV6-2 or TRBV6-3, the J call TRBJ2-5; 7 nucleotides line up with TRBD1. The length of the CDR3 is 15 residues. The germline gives CDR1 MNHEY, CDR2 SVGEGT. V trimming: 2 bases; J trimming: 3 bases; junction bases outside the gene matches: 6. The chain's CDR3 is CASSYPWDSEETQYF. The DNA for the CDR3 is TGTGCCAGCAGTTACCCTTGGGACAGCGAAGAGACCCAGTACTTC.

The chain has TRBV30 and TRBJ2-1; D gene ambiguous. This CDR3 has 11 amino acids. The germline V and J ends were trimmed by 3 bases and 7 bases, with 7 bases remaining between them. Germline V gene sequence: CDR1 GTSNPN, CDR2 SVGIG (reference sequence). The CDR3 spells CAWSHKNEQFF. In nucleotides, the CDR3 is TGTGCCTGGAGCCACAAGAATGAGCAGTTCTTC.

This chain joins TRBV7-2 and TRBJ1-1; D is undetermined. The CDR3 is 17 amino acids. V lost 3 bases and J lost 4, with 21 bases in between. CDR1 SGHTA and CDR2 FQGNSA come from the germline V gene. The CDR3 nucleotides read TGTGCCAGCAGCTTCCAAAGCCAGCCGGAGGAGGGCACTGAAGCTTTCTTT. The encoded protein is CASSFQSQPEEGTEAFF. The full variable domain, in which reference TRBV7-2 and TRBJ1-1 provide the parts outside the CDR3, is GAGVSQSPSNKVTEKGKDVELRCDPISGHTALYWYRQSLGQGLEFLIYFQGNSAPDKSGLPSDRFSAERTGGSVSTLTIQRTQQEDSAVYLCASSFQSQPEEGTEAFFGQGTRLTVV.

The chain has TRBV5-6 and TRBJ1-5, with TRBD1 as a possible D gene (6 bases). This CDR3 is 16 amino acids long. V lost 1 base to trimming and J lost 3 bases, with 14 bases between them. Germline CDR1 reads SGHDT; CDR2 reads YYEEEE. The CDR3: CASSLFAGASNQPQHF. The DNA for the CDR3 is TGTGCCAGCAGCTTGTTTGCAGGGGCATCCAATCAGCCCCAGCATTTT.

This clone has a single count. The chain couples TRBV9 to TRBJ2-7; 10 nucleotides match TRBD2. The CDR3 runs to 13 residues. J lost 3 bases, V lost 7 bases, and 4 bases had no gene match. The germline CDR1 and CDR2 sequences are SGDLS and YYNGEE. CDR3 nucleotide sequence: TGTGCCAGCGGGACTAGCGAAAGCTACGAGCAGTACTTC. Protein sequence: CASGTSESYEQYF.

The V gene is TRBV12-5, the J gene TRBJ2-2, with 9 bases that match TRBD2. Germline CDR1 is LGHNT and CDR2 is FRNRAP. There are 16 residues in the CDR3. Germline trimming cut 6 bases from V and 6 bases from J; bases unmatched to any gene: 11. DNA for the CDR3: TGTGCTAGTGGCCTCGCGGTAGCGGGAGACCCCGGGGAGCTGTTTTTT. It yields the protein CASGLAVAGDPGELFF.

The chain is built from TRBV2 and TRBJ1-5; TRBD1 is a possible D gene (5 bases). Germline values: CDR1 SNHLY, CDR2 FYNNEI. The CDR3 runs to 14 residues. Between the trimmed V and J ends, which lost 8 bases and 0 bases, there was a span of 11 bases. The CDR3 spells CASWDSYSNQPQHF. The CDR3 region has the DNA TGTGCCAGCTGGGACTCGTATAGCAATCAGCCCCAGCATTTT.

This clone appeared a single time. The gene calls are TRBV7-2 and TRBJ1-5, with D maybe TRBD1 (5 bases). CDR1 SGHTA and CDR2 FQGNSA come from the germline V gene. The CDR3 is 14 residues long. The V and J ends lost 8 bases and 0 bases respectively, with 11 bases between them. The CDR3 bases are TGTGCCAGCGCCCGGGGGGATAGCAATCAGCCCCAGCATTTT. This encodes CASARGDSNQPQHF.

The J gene is TRBJ2-1, the V gene TRBV4-3; 8 nucleotides agree with TRBD1. Germline CDR1 and CDR2: LGHNA and YSLEER. Losses at the gene ends were 5 bases for V and 0 bases for J; bases not matched to a gene: 6. The CDR3 is made up of 16 amino acids. The CDR3 loop reads CASSYRTGSSYNEQFF. The CDR3 nucleotides are TGCGCCAGCAGCTACCGGACAGGGAGCTCCTACAATGAGCAGTTCTTC.

The rearrangement joins TRBV2 to TRBJ2-5; TRBD2 aligns across 8 bases. CDR1 and CDR2 (germline): SNHLY, FYNNEI. V shed 7 bases and J 5 bases; nucleotides not matched to a gene: 9. The CDR3 has 14 amino acids. The CDR3 loop is CASNGLAGVETQYF. CDR3 nucleotides: TGTGCCAGCAATGGTCTAGCGGGTGTGGAGACCCAGTACTTC.

The V and J genes are TRBV7-2 and TRBJ1-4; D possibly corresponds to TRBD1 (5 bases). With 2 bases removed from V and 5 bases from J, the gap between germline ends came to 21 bases. Germline V CDR1 and CDR2: SGHTA, FQGNSA. The CDR3 totals 18 residues. This CDR3 reads CASSLSFGRGWANEKLFF. CDR3 sequence (DNA): TGTGCCAGCAGCTTATCTTTCGGAAGGGGATGGGCAAATGAAAAACTGTTTTTT.

The chain has TRBV5-1 and TRBJ2-7, with D perhaps being TRBD1 or TRBD2 (5 bases each). The CDR3 has 12 residues. Deletions cut 4 bases from V and 3 bases from J, with 8 bases between. The V gene's germline CDR1 is SGHRS and CDR2 YFSETQ. The CDR3 DNA sequence: TGCGCCAGCAGCGGGGACCTCTACGAGCAGTACTTC. Its protein product is CASSGDLYEQYF.

In this sample, this clone turned up once. The J gene is TRBJ2-1, the V gene TRBV9; 12 bases align to TRBD2. The CDR3 has 15 amino acids. Germline V CDR1 and CDR2: SGDLS, YYNGEE. Unmatched junction bases numbered 2, after V lost 3 bases and J lost 4 bases. This CDR3 is CASSEGTSGYNEQFF. DNA of the CDR3: TGTGCCAGCAGCGAGGGGACTAGCGGGTACAATGAGCAGTTCTTC.

The chain couples TRBV5-8 to TRBJ1-1, with D possibly TRBD1 on 5 matching bases. Germline values: CDR1 SGHTS, CDR2 YDEGEE. Trimming stripped 4 bases from V and 1 base from J, with 14 bases between. The CDR3 runs 15 residues. The CDR3 spells CASSLRDETNTEAFF. The CDR3 DNA follows: TGTGCCAGCAGCCTAAGGGACGAGACGAACACTGAAGCTTTCTTT.

The chain uses TRBV18 and TRBJ2-3; 9 nucleotides line up with TRBD1. The CDR3 is made up of 16 amino acids. The V and J ends lost 5 bases and 4 bases, in that order; junction bases with no gene match: 10. The germline V gene has CDR1 KGHSH and CDR2 LQKENI. The chain's CDR3 is CASSTAGTGFADTQYF. The DNA of the CDR3 is TGTGCCAGCTCAACGGCCGGGACAGGGTTCGCAGATACGCAGTATTTT.

The chain carries TRBV2 and TRBJ1-5; D remains ambiguous. CDR3 length equals 12 residues. With 4 bases removed from V and 5 bases from J, the gap between germline ends came to 6 bases. Germline CDR1 and CDR2: SNHLY and FYNNEI. Written as DNA, the CDR3 is TGTGCCAGCAGTGGACACGATCAGCCCCAGCATTTT. Translation: CASSGHDQPQHF.

This clone appeared a single time. The same CDR3 arises from other DNA sequences in this sample as well. The chain has TRBV19 and TRBJ1-2, with TRBD1 identical over 8 bases. V shed 6 bases, J shed 3 bases, and the junction held 6 bases outside the gene matches. The CDR3 totals 14 residues. CDR1 LNHDA and CDR2 SQIVND come from the germline V gene (reference sequence). The CDR3 DNA sequence: TGTGCCAGTAGCATAACAGGGGGAGACTATGGCTACACCTTC. It specifies CASSITGGDYGYTF.

Only one count was recorded for this clone. The chain carries TRBV7-6 and TRBJ2-7; 13 bases line up with TRBD2. In germline, CDR1 is SGHVS, CDR2 FNYEAQ. The CDR3 is 17 residues long. Trimming removed 5 bases from V and 5 bases from J; junction bases left unmatched: 12. The CDR3 spells CASSPQARTSGSNEQYF. Here the CDR3 DNA reads TGTGCCAGCAGCCCACAGGCCCGGACTAGCGGGAGTAACGAGCAGTACTTC.

This clone was observed a few times. The chain has TRBV3-1 (or the pseudogene TRBV3-2) and TRBJ1-2; D is perhaps TRBD1 (5 bases). From germline, CDR1 is LGHDT and CDR2 YNNKEL (reference sequence). The CDR3 is 15 amino acids. Trimming left V 4 bases short and J 3 bases short, with 15 bases between. The CDR3 DNA reads as TGTGCCAGCAGCCTTGGGGAGGGGCGCGACTATGGCTACACCTTC. Translating gives CASSLGEGRDYGYTF.

Remarks on this clone: Within the sample, other DNA sequences also encode this same CDR3. The chain employs TRBV5-1 and TRBJ2-1, with D unresolved. The ends were cut back, 2 bases at V and 6 bases at J, with 9 bases in the middle. This CDR3 has 13 residues. CDR1 is SGHRS, CDR2 YFSETQ, per germline. The CDR3 coding sequence is TGCGCCAGCAGCTTTAGTCTGGGCAATGAGCAGTTCTTC. As protein: CASSFSLGNEQFF.

The chain links TRBV2 to TRBJ1-4; D unresolved. The germline V gene has CDR1 SNHLY and CDR2 FYNNEI. Trimming stripped 7 bases from V and 6 bases from J, with 18 bases between. This CDR3 has 15 residues. The CDR3 is CASNPITLGDEKLFF. As DNA, the CDR3 is TGTGCCAGCAACCCAATCACACTTGGGGATGAAAAACTGTTTTTT.